Many counts were recorded for the clone carrying this T cell receptor (beta chain). Antigen specificity is unknown. Isolation of PBMCs was performed on around 9.3 ml fresh peripheral blood. V lost 6 bases and J lost 6; bases outside the gene matches: 10. The length of the CDR3 is 14 residues. This record comes from a study of T cells in Graves' hyperthyroidism and ophthalmopathy. Study-level results: Most thyroid-expanded clonotypes above 0.001 were also found in blood.

Amplified regions were TCR beta CDR3 sequences from RNA transcripts. HTBI primers drove first-round RT-PCR of the TCR CDR3. Each CDR3 protein is one row after TCRdb ran MiXCR on the multiplex PCR reads. The repertoire includes some 460,000 distinct CDR3 sequences, approximately 14% of them detected once, and roughly 14% sits in the top ten. The J gene is TRBJ1-2, the V gene TRBV12-3 or TRBV12-4; 7 positions agree with TRBD1. The clonotype originates from a woman younger than 30 with Graves' hyperthyroidism. The sequencing sample was made of blood. CDR3 nucleotide sequence: TGTGCCAGCAGCCCTCGGAGACAGGGCAATGGCTACACCTTC. Its protein product is CASSPRRQGNGYTF.